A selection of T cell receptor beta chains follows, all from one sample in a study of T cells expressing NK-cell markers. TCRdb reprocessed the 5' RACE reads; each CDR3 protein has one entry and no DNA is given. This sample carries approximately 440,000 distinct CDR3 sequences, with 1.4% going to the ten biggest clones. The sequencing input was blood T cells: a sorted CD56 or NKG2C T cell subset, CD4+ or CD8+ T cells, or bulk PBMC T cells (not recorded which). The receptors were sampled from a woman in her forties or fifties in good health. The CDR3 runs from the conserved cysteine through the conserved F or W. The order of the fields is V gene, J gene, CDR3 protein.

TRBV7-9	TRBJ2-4	CAASPTQGNIQYF
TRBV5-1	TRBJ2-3	CASSLAIYYTDTQYF
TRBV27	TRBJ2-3	CASGPQGLRTDTQYF
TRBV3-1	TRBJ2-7	CASSQRGRNEQYF
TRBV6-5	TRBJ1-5	CASSADRGSNQPQHF
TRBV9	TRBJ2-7	CASSVGTGEPEQYF
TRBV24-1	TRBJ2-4	CATQGEDKNIQYF
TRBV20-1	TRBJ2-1	CSASSAAASSYNEQFF
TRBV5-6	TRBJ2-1	CASSLLGLAGAHEQFF
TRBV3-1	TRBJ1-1	CASRGRQGAYTEAFF
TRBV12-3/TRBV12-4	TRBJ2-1	CASRTDSYNEQFF
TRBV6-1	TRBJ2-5	CASSGLAGNQETQYF
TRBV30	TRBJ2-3	CAWSVSTDTQYF
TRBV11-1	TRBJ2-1	CASSPASGGYNEQFF
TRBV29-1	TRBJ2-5	CSALTTPETQYF
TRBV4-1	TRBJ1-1	CASSQKGTGTANTEAFF
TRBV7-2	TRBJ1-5	CASSVRGNQPQHF
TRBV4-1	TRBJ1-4	CASSQGYWTEEEKLFF
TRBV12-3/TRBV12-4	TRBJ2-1	CASSFNPAGEQFF
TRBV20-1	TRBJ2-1	CSAPGLAGWGNEQFF